The 20 T cell receptor beta chains below come from one sample, sequenced in a study of low-dose radiotherapy and immunotherapy resistance in tumors. Time point defined: after trial treatment. The treatment here: LDRT plus nivolumab, ipilimumab, low-dose cyclophosphamide and aspirin (RACIN trial). Alpha- and beta-chain coverage of first-strand cDNA came from TRAV- and TRBV-specific primers. TCR amplification used around 20 PCR cycles, a constant-region primer and a V-primer adapter. TCRdb passed the reads through MiXCR, listing each CDR3 protein once. In the table there are tens of thousands of distinct CDR3 sequences, 20% to 25% of which are singletons. This specimen was PBMCs, taken after low-dose radiotherapy plus immunotherapy. These receptors were taken from a female donor with ovarian cancer.

In this sample, this clonotype turned up many times. The chain employs TRBV5-1 and TRBJ2-1; 9 nucleotides match TRBD2. Losses at the gene ends were 0 bases for V and 4 bases for J; bases not matched to a gene: 5. The CDR3 runs 16 residues. Germline assignment: CDR1 SGHRS and CDR2 YFSETQ. In DNA, the CDR3 is TGCGCCAGCAGCTTGGACGGTAGCGGGGGTTACAATGAGCAGTTCTTC. Encoded protein: CASSLDGSGGYNEQFF.

This clonotype appeared many times. The V call is TRBV7-2, the J call TRBJ2-7; D gene ambiguous. V was cut by 3 bases and J by 2 bases, with 5 bases left in between. This CDR3 has 12 residues. Germline V gene lookup returns CDR1 SGHTA and CDR2 FQGNSA. The CDR3 reads CASSFTTYEQYF. The CDR3 DNA follows: TGTGCCAGCAGCTTCACGACCTACGAGCAGTACTTC.

Many counts were recorded for this clonotype. This chain joins TRBV5-1 and TRBJ1-1; a possible D gene is TRBD1 (6 bases). In germline, CDR1 is SGHRS, CDR2 YFSETQ. There are 14 residues in the CDR3. Deletions cut 1 base from V and 2 bases from J, with 9 bases between. This CDR3 is CASSLRTANTEAFF. The CDR3 bases are TGCGCCAGCAGCTTGAGGACAGCAAACACTGAAGCTTTCTTT.

Ten or more counts support this clonotype. The gene calls are TRBV29-1 and TRBJ2-1; unclear D gene. The germline V gene has CDR1 SQVTM and CDR2 ANQGSEA. With 0 bases removed from V and 9 bases from J, the gap between germline ends came to 6 bases. The CDR3 length is 11 residues. CDR3 in DNA: TGCAGCGTTGAAGATACTGGTGAGCAGTTCTTC. This encodes CSVEDTGEQFF.

This clonotype occurred many times. The rearrangement uses TRBV20-1 and TRBJ2-7, with 14 bases fitting TRBD2. CDR1 is DFQATT, CDR2 SNEGSKA, per germline (reference sequence). Trimming removed 5 bases from V and 3 bases from J; junction bases left unmatched: 9. The CDR3 extends over 16 amino acids. For the CDR3, the DNA is TGCAGTGCTGCTACCGGGACTAGCGGGAGCGGCTACGAGCAGTACTTC. Translation gives CSAATGTSGSGYEQYF.

V usage is TRBV19 and J usage is TRBJ2-2, with 9 bases fitting TRBD2. Unmatched junction bases numbered 8, after V lost 7 bases and J lost 5 bases. The CDR3 covers 15 residues. The germline V gene has CDR1 LNHDA and CDR2 SQIVND (reference sequence). CDR3 loop: CASNPTSGLTGELFF. CDR3 coding DNA: TGTGCCAGTAACCCGACTAGCGGCCTAACCGGGGAGCTGTTTTTT.

The sample holds many counts of this clonotype. V and J are TRBV7-9 and TRBJ2-1; 7 nucleotides match TRBD2. Unmatched junction bases numbered 4, after V lost 5 bases and J lost 0 bases. The CDR3 length is 15 residues. Per the germline V gene, CDR1 is SEHNR and CDR2 is FQNEAQ (reference sequence). The CDR3 DNA reads as TGTGCCAGCAGCCCTAGCGGAAGCTCCTACAATGAGCAGTTCTTC. The encoded protein is CASSPSGSSYNEQFF.

This clonotype has just one count. The V gene is TRBV24-1, the J gene TRBJ1-2; D gene uncertain. CDR1 is KGHDR, CDR2 SFDVKD, per germline. CDR3 length equals 14 residues. Trimming took 2 bases from V and 5 from J, leaving 11 bases between them. This CDR3 is CATSDSRAAYGYTF. The DNA of the CDR3 is TGTGCCACCAGTGATTCGAGGGCCGCATATGGCTACACCTTC.

This clonotype was seen just once. The chain combines TRBV4-1 with TRBJ2-7; 7 nucleotides align to TRBD1. This CDR3 has 15 amino acids. Germline lookup yields CDR1 MGHRA and CDR2 YSYEKL. V dropped 0 bases and J dropped 0; count of bases not matched to a gene: 2. The CDR3: CASSQDSGGSYEQYF. CDR3 nucleotide sequence: TGCGCCAGCAGCCAAGACTCAGGGGGCTCCTACGAGCAGTACTTC.

This clonotype has only one observation. The likely explanation is a read error, given a far larger clone one base away. The genes are TRBV6-5 and TRBJ1-4, with D unclear. The CDR3 has 15 residues. Per germline, CDR1 MNHEY and CDR2 SVGAGI. Trimming left V 0 bases short and J 4 bases short, with 9 bases between. The CDR3 region has the DNA TGTGCCAGCAGTTACTCTGGAGATCTTAATGAAAAACTGTTTTTT. Translated: CASSYSGDLNEKLFF.

This clonotype came up many times. V gene TRBV6-2 or TRBV6-3 combines with J gene TRBJ1-2; D not certain. This CDR3 region has 13 residues. The V and J ends lost 5 bases and 3 bases respectively, with 10 bases between them. Germline CDR1 reads MNHEY; CDR2 reads SVGEGT. The CDR3: CASSQSADYGYTF. The CDR3 DNA sequence: TGTGCCAGCAGTCAATCGGCGGACTATGGCTACACCTTC.

V usage is TRBV7-2 and J usage is TRBJ1-6, with D possibly being TRBD1 (6 bases). V was trimmed by 5 bases and J by 10 bases, leaving 18 bases between them. CDR1 and CDR2 (germline): SGHTA, FQGNSA. The CDR3 has 15 amino acids. The CDR3 bases are TGTGCCAGCAGCCGAGACAGGACCTTGGGGTCACCCCTCCACTTT. Its protein is CASSRDRTLGSPLHF.

This clonotype was recorded many times. The chain uses TRBV19 and TRBJ2-1; possibly TRBD2 for D (6 bases). The CDR3 covers 11 residues. Germline loops: CDR1 LNHDA, CDR2 SQIVND (reference sequence). V lost 5 bases and J lost 10, with 9 bases in between. Written as DNA, the CDR3 is TGTGCCAGTAGTGGGGCGGGGGAGCAGTTCTTC. Translated, it gives CASSGAGEQFF. Complete variable domain (other parts from reference TRBV19 and TRBJ2-1): DGGITQSPKYLFRKEGQNVTLSCEQNLNHDAMYWYRQDPGQGLRLIYYSQIVNDFQKGDIAEGYSVSREKKESFPLTVTSAQKNPTAFYLCASSGAGEQFFGPGTRLTVL.

This clonotype was seen repeatedly, ten times or more. The V call is TRBV2, the J call TRBJ2-5; TRBD1 or TRBD2 may be the D gene (5 bases each). V was shortened by 1 base and J by 4 bases, with 16 bases between the two germline ends. CDR3 length: 16 residues. The germline V gene encodes CDR1 SNHLY and CDR2 FYNNEI. CDR3 loop: CASSEGDGGRVETQYF. The CDR3 nucleotides read TGTGCCAGCAGTGAAGGGGACGGAGGACGGGTAGAGACCCAGTACTTC.

This clonotype appeared many times. V and J are TRBV5-1 and TRBJ2-1; possibly TRBD2 for D (5 bases). The germline V gene has CDR1 SGHRS and CDR2 YFSETQ. Between the trimmed V and J ends, which lost 0 bases and 6 bases, there was a span of 10 bases. The CDR3 contains 14 residues. The CDR3 DNA reads as TGCGCCAGCAGCTTGGGAGCGGCAACCAATGAGCAGTTCTTC. It yields the protein CASSLGAATNEQFF.

The rearrangement links TRBV24-1 to TRBJ2-1; D is perhaps TRBD1 (6 bases). The CDR3 contains 14 residues. V was trimmed by 7 bases and J by 1 base, leaving 10 bases between them. The germline V gene has CDR1 KGHDR and CDR2 SFDVKD. Written as DNA, the CDR3 is TGTGCCACCAGCTTTACAGGGTCCTACAATGAGCAGTTCTTC. This encodes CATSFTGSYNEQFF.

This clonotype showed up just a few times. This sequence joins TRBV9 and TRBJ2-1; 7 bases are a match to TRBD1. The CDR3 has 16 amino acids. The J segment lost 4 bases and the V segment lost 4 bases, leaving 11 bases of the junction unmatched. Germline V gene data show CDR1 as SGDLS and CDR2 as YYNGEE. The CDR3 region has the DNA TGTGCCAGCAGCCCCCCCGGGCAGGGGGTATACAATGAGCAGTTCTTC. As protein: CASSPPGQGVYNEQFF.

In this sample, this clonotype turned up many times. The rearrangement links TRBV28 to TRBJ2-2; 8 bases agree with TRBD1. This CDR3 region has 14 residues. Trimming cost V 9 bases and J 4 bases; bases outside gene matches: 7. Germline CDR1 reads MDHEN; CDR2 reads SYDVKM. CDR3 sequence reads: CARGDRGGTGELFF. The CDR3 bases are TGTGCCAGAGGTGACAGGGGCGGCACCGGGGAGCTGTTTTTT.

Regarding this clonotype: At one of its ends the junction is not consistent with the germline gene, which may arise from a read error. The V gene is TRBV27, the J gene TRBJ2-5; 8 bases match TRBD1. The CDR3 runs to 16 residues. Germline CDR1 is MNHEY and CDR2 is SMNVEV (reference sequence). The CDR3 DNA reads as TGTGCCACCAGTGATAGAAGGACAGGGACCCAAGAGACCCAGTACTTC. It specifies CATSDRRTGTQETQYF.

This clonotype was detected ten times or more. The chain joins TRBV5-1 to TRBJ2-1, with D possibly matching TRBD2 (5 bases). Trimming took 0 bases from V and 8 from J, leaving 9 bases between them. Per germline, CDR1 SGHRS and CDR2 YFSETQ. CDR3 length equals 13 residues. The DNA of the CDR3 is TGCGCCAGCAGCTTGGCACTGGGAGATGAGCAGTTCTTC. Translating it yields CASSLALGDEQFF. Full variable domain (remainder filled in from reference TRBV5-1 and TRBJ2-1): KAGVTQTPRYLIKTRGQQVTLSCSPISGHRSVSWYQQTPGQGLQFLFEYFSETQRNKGNFPGRFSGRQFSNSRSEMNVSTLELGDSALYLCASSLALGDEQFFGPGTRLTVL.